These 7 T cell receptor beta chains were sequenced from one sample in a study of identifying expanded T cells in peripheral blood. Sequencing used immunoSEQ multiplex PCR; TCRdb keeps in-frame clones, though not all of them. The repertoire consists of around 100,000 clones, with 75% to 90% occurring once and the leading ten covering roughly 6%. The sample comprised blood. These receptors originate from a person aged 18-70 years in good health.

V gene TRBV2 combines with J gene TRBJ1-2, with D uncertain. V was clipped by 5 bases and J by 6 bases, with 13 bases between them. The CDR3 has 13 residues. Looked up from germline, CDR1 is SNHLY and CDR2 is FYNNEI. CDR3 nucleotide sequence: TGTGCCAGCAGTCTTATCCCAGATCATGGCTACACCTTC. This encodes CASSLIPDHGYTF.

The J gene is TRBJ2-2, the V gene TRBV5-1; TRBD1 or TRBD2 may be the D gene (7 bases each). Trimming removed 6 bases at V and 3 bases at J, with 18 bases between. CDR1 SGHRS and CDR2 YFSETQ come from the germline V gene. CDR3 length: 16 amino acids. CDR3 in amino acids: CASTPYRGGDTGELFF. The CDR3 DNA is TGCGCCAGCACTCCGTACAGGGGAGGGGACACCGGGGAGCTGTTTTTT.

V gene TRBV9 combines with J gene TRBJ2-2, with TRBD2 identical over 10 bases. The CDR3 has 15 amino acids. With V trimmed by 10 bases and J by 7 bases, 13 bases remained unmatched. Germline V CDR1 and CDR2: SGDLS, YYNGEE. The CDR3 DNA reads TGTGCCGGTCAGCGGGGGGGCCTTGAAGGCGGGGAGCTGTTTTTT. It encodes CAGQRGGLEGGELFF.

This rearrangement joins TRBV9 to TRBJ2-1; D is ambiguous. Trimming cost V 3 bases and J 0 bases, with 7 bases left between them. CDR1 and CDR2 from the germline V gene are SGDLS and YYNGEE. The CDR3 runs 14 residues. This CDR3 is CASSGGLSYNEQFF. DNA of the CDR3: TGTGCCAGCAGCGGTGGTCTCTCCTACAATGAGCAGTTCTTC.

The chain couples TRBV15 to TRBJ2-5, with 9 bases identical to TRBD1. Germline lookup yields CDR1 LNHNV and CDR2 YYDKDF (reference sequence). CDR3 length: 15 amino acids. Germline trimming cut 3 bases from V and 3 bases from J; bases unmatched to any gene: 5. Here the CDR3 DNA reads TGTGCCACCAGCAGTTGGTGGGACAGGGAAGAGACCCAGTACTTC. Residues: CATSSWWDREETQYF.

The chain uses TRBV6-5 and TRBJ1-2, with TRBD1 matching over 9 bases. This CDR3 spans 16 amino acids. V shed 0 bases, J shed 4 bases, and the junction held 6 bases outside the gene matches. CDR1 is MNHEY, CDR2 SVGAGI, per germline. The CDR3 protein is CASSYSRTGASYGYTF. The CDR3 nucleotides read TGTGCCAGCAGTTACTCGAGGACAGGGGCCTCCTATGGCTACACCTTC.

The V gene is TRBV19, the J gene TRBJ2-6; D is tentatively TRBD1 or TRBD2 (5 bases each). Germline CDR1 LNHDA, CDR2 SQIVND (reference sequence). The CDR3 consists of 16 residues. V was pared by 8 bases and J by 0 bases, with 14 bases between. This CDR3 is CASGGGGSSGANVLTF. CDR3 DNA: TGTGCCAGTGGTGGGGGTGGAAGCTCTGGGGCCAACGTCCTGACTTTC.